This T cell receptor beta chain was found in a study of T cell repertoires in cytomegalovirus infection. Turning to the study itself: Public TCR beta signatures were indicative of both CMV infection and a matching HLA type. Study results and caveats: HLA-C-restricted, CMV-specific TCR beta clonotypes were dominant ex vivo.

V gave up 1 base and J gave up 1 base, with 7 bases separating them. Germline V gene lookup returns CDR1 SGHVS and CDR2 FNYEAQ. CDR3 length: 14 amino acids. In TCRdb, the reads were re-called with MiXCR into one record per CDR3 protein. The sample carries approximately 500,000 distinct CDR3 sequences, about 17% recorded once. This clonotype has just a few counts. The antigen is unknown. A read error may explain this, as a much larger clone is one base away. The chain links TRBV7-6 to TRBJ2-5, with TRBD1 as a possible D gene (6 bases). The sequence was collected from a human donor in good health (CMV status not recorded). Some clones in this sample may be carry-over from other donors' samples. The sequencing sample was made of CD8+ T cells from PBMCs. CDR3 residues: CASSLVDSQETQYF. CDR3 coding DNA: TGTGCCAGCAGCTTAGTGGACAGCCAAGAGACCCAGTACTTC. Looking up the rest from reference TRBV7-6 and TRBJ2-5 gives the full variable domain: GAGVSQSPRYKVTKRGQDVALRCDPISGHVSLYWYRQALGQGPEFLTYFNYEAQQDKSGLPNDRFSAERPEGSISTLTIQRTEQRDSAMYRCASSLVDSQETQYFGPGTRLLVL.